This TCR beta chain was profiled in a study of blood T cell repertoires in COVID-19. Study overall: PBMCs, B-cell-depleted T cells, or T cells provided the cDNA or gDNA that made up the material.

TCRdb's table, derived via immunoSEQ multiplex PCR, lists solely in-frame clones and lacks some. Counted here are a few hundred thousand clones, approximately 88% occurring once; the ten biggest clones make up 3% to 3.5%. Adults between roughly 18 and 95 years of age took part from fewer than 30 US areas. Donors were grouped by their self-reported clinical history. Exposed participants encountered a COVID-19 case during the 2 weeks preceding study entry. This clonotype originated in a woman aged 40 to 49 who had been exposed to COVID-19. Sequencing input: PBMCs or T cells enriched from blood (not recorded which).

The CDR3 loop is CASSRGDSSGNTIYF. The CDR3 bases are TGTGCCAGCAGCCGGGGGGACAGCTCTGGAAACACCATATATTTT. The chain employs TRBV3-1 (or the pseudogene TRBV3-2) and TRBJ1-3, with TRBD1 identical over 7 bases. CDR1 and CDR2 from the germline V gene are LGHDT and YNNKEL (reference sequence). This CDR3 contains 15 residues. V dropped 4 bases and J dropped 0; count of bases not matched to a gene: 3.